This record looks at one T cell receptor beta chain sequence and its context. At a deep level, the assay was run. How the authors handled the data: From ImmunoSEQ came sequences covering only the junction and carrying no quality scores, so filtering differed. Generated by immunoSEQ multiplex PCR, the TCRdb table keeps only in-frame clones and is missing some. Clone size and V and J calls were adopted from that table, with D and trimming inferred from the DNA. The data contain about half a million clones, roughly three quarters of them singletons. The data are from a study of shared clonotypes between healthy human individuals. Whole-study context: The donor pool was made up of a couple of women and a few men aged 18 to 49.

Each donor was a Caucasian adult residing in Nashville, Tennessee. This CDR3 has 14 amino acids. Germline CDR1 is MDHEN and CDR2 is SYDVKM. V dropped 3 bases and J dropped 4 bases, with 10 bases sitting between them. The origin of this receptor is a woman in her thirties or forties in good health. Some clones in this sample may be carry-over from other donors' samples. V gene TRBV28 combines with J gene TRBJ1-5; maybe TRBD1 (6 bases). The source material was PBMCs. In DNA, the CDR3 is TGTGCCAGCAGTTTGCAGGGGAGGAATCAGCCCCAGCATTTT. This codes for CASSLQGRNQPQHF.